In this sample, the clone carrying this T cell receptor beta chain turned up a few times. Antigen unknown. This record belongs to a study of T cell repertoires in aging, cancer and after chemotherapy. Overall study: Repeat sampling of healthy donors over several months to years showed clear clonal overlap.

Overall study findings and caveats: In healthy donors, age-related TCR diversity loss mainly reflected lost richness.

The CDR3 contains 15 residues. V was clipped by 8 bases and J by 0 bases; unmatched bases: 8. Peripheral blood genomic DNA, not sorted cells or RNA, was the template. Multiplex touch-down PCR with TRB-A/B primers amplified rearranged V-D-J TRB sequences. TCRdb re-analysed the multiplex PCR reads in MiXCR, keeping a single row per CDR3 protein. Counted here are more than 9,000 distinct CDR3 sequences, under 40% occurring once; the ten biggest clones make up nearly 8.5%. The V and J genes are TRBV12-3 or TRBV12-4 and TRBJ2-3; 7 bases line up with TRBD1. The sample consisted of blood. This TCR was recovered from a human donor in good health. This CDR3 is CASSPSTGSTDTQYF. The CDR3 DNA reads as TGTGCCAGCTCCCCGTCGACAGGGAGCACAGATACGCAGTATTTT.